This record concerns one TCR beta chain sequence. Its antigen is unidentified. CDR1 and CDR2 (germline): SGHRS, YFSETQ. Unmatched junction bases numbered 4, after V lost 2 bases and J lost 6 bases. There are 15 residues in the CDR3. These data originate in a study of persistence of HIV-infected CD4 T cells. Study-level background: Median time on suppressive ART was approximately eight years.

The immunoSEQ assay was version 4, run in survey mode. The repertoire was sequenced with immunoSEQ multiplex PCR; TCRdb's copy has only in-frame clones and lacks some. The table records some 13,000 clones, roughly 70% of them present only once. Cells were stimulated with CMV-infected fibroblast lysates at roughly 10 ug/mL. Responding CD4+ T cells were sorted by upregulation of both CD40 ligand and CD69. The study's findings and limits: Antigen-responding cells were enriched for degenerate expanded CDR3beta sequences. Rare CMV-responding cells carrying HIV-1 proviruses were not analyzed separately for TCR.

The receptor was isolated from an adult man with HIV who was CMV-seropositive. The specimen was CD4+ T cells sorted from PBMCs after approximately 20-hour stimulation, collected from a patient who received antiretroviral therapy. This chain uses TRBV5-1 with TRBJ2-1; TRBD2 matches 11 bases. The CDR3 DNA follows: TGCGCCAGCAGCTTTAGCGGGGGGGCTGGCAATGAGCAGTTCTTC. This gives the protein CASSFSGGAGNEQFF. Variable domain in full (rest from reference TRBV5-1 and TRBJ2-1): KAGVTQTPRYLIKTRGQQVTLSCSPISGHRSVSWYQQTPGQGLQFLFEYFSETQRNKGNFPGRFSGRQFSNSRSEMNVSTLELGDSALYLCASSFSGGAGNEQFFGPGTRLTVL.